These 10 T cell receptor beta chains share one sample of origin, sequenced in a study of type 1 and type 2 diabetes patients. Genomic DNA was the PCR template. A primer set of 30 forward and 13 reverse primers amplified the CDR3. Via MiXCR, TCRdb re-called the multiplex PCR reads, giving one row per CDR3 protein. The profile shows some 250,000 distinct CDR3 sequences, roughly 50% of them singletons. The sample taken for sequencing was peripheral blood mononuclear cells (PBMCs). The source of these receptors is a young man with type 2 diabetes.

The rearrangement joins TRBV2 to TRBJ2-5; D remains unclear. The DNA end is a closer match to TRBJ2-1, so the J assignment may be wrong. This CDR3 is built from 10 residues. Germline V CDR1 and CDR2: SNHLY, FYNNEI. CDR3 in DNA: TGTGCCAGTGGATCCTATGAGCAGTTCTTC. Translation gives CASGSYEQFF.

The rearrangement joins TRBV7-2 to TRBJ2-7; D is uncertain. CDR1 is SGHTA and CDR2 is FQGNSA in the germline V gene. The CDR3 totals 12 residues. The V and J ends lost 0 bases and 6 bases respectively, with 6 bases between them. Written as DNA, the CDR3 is TGTGCCAGCAGCTTAGCCCGCGTCGAGCAGTACTTC. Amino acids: CASSLARVEQYF.

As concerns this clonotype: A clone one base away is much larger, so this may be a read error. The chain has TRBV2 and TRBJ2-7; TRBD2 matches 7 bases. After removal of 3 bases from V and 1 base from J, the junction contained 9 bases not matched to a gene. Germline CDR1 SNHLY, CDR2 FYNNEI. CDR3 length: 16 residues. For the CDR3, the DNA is TGTGCCAGCAGTGACCGGGGAGGGAAGGAATCCTACGAGCAGTACTTC. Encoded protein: CASSDRGGKESYEQYF. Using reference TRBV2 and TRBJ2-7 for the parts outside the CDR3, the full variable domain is EPEVTQTPSHQVTQMGQEVILRCVPISNHLYFYWYRQILGQKVEFLVSFYNNEISEKSEIFDDQFSVERPDGSNFTLKIRSTKLEDSAMYFCASSDRGGKESYEQYFGPGTRLTVT.

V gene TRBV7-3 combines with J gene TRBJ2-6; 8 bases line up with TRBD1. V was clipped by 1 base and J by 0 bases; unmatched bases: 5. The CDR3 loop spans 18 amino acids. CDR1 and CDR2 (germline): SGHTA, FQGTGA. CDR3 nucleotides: TGTGCCAGCAGCTTAAGAGGGGACAGGCTCTCTGGGGCCAACGTCCTGACTTTC. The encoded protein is CASSLRGDRLSGANVLTF.

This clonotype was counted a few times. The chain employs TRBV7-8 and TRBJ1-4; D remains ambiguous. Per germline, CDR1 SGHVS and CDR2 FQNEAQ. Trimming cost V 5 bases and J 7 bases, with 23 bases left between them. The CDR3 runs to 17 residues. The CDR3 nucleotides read TGTGCCAGCAGCCTCTGGACGGAGGAACGCGGGAGTGAAAAACTGTTTTTT. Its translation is CASSLWTEERGSEKLFF. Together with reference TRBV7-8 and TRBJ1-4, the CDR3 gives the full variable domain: GAGVSQSPRYKVAKRGQDVALRCDPISGHVSLFWYQQALGQGPEFLTYFQNEAQLDKSGLPSDRFFAERPEGSVSTLKIQRTQQEDSAVYLCASSLWTEERGSEKLFFGSGTQLSVL.

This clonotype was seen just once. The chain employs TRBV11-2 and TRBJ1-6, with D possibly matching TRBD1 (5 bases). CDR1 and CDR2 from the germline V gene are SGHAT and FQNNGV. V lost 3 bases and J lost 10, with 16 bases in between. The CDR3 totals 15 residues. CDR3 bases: TGTGCCAGCAGCTTGGATCACCGTCAGGGATCACCCCTCCACTTT. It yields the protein CASSLDHRQGSPLHF.

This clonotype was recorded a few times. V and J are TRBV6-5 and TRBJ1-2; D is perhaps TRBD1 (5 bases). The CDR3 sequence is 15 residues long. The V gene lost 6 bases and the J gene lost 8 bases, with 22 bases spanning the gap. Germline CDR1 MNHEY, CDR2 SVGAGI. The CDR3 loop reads CASRLSGQGRGGYTF. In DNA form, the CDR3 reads TGTGCCAGCAGACTCTCGGGGCAGGGAAGGGGCGGCTACACCTTC.

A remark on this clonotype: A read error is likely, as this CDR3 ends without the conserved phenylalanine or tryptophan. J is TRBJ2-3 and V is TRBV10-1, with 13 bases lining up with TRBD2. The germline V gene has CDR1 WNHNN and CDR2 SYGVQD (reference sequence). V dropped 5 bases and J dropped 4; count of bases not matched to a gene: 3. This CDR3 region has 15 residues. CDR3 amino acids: CASSRTSGGADTQYL. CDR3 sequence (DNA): TGCGCCAGCAGTCGGACTAGCGGGGGTGCAGATACGCAGTATCTT.

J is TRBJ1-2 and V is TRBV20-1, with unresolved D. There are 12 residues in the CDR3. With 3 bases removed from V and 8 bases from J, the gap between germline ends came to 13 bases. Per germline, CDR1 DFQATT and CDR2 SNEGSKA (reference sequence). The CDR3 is CSASPLPGGYTF. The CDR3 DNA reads TGCAGTGCTAGCCCCCTTCCGGGAGGCTACACCTTC.

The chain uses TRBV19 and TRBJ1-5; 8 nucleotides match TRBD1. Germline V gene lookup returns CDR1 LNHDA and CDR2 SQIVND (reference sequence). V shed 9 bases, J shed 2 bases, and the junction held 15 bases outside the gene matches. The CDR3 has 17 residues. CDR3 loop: CASSDSPGGRGNQPQHF. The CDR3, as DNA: TGTGCCAGCAGCGATAGTCCAGGGGGCAGGGGCAATCAGCCCCAGCATTTT.